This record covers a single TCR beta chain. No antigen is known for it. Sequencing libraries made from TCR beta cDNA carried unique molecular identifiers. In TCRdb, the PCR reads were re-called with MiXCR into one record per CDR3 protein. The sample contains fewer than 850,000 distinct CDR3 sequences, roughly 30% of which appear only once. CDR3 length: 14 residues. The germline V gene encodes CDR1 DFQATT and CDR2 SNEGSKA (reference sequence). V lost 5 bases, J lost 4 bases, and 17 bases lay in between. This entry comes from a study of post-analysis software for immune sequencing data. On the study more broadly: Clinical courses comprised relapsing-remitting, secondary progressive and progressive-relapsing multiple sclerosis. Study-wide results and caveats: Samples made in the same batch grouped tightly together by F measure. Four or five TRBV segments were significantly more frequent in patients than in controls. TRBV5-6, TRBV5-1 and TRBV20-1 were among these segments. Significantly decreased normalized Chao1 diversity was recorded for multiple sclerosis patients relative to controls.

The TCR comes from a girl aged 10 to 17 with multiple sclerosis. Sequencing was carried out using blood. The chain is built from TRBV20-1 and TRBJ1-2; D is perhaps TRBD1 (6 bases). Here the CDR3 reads CSAGGTGSLYGYTF. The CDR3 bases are TGCAGTGCTGGCGGAACAGGGAGTCTCTATGGCTACACCTTC.